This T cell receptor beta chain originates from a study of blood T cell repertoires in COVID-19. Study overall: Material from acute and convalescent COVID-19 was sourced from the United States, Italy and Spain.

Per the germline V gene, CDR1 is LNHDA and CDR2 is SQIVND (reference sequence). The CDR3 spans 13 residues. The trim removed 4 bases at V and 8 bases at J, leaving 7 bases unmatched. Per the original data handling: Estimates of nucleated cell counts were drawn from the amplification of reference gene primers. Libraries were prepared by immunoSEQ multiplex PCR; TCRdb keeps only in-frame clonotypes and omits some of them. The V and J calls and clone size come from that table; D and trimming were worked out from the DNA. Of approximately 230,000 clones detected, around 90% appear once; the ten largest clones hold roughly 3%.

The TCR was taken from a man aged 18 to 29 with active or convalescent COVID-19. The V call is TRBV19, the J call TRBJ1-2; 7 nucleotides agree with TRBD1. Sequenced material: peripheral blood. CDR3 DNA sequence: TGTGCCAGTAGTACCCGGACAGGACGGGGCTACACCTTC. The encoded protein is CASSTRTGRGYTF. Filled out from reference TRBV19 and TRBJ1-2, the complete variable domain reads DGGITQSPKYLFRKEGQNVTLSCEQNLNHDAMYWYRQDPGQGLRLIYYSQIVNDFQKGDIAEGYSVSREKKESFPLTVTSAQKNPTAFYLCASSTRTGRGYTFGSGTRLTVV.